This TCR beta chain stems from a study of shared clonotypes between healthy human individuals. CDR3 length: 12 residues. Germline V lookup: CDR1 MDHEN, CDR2 SYDVKM. V lost 1 base and J lost 5, with 6 bases in between. Worth noting for this clone: Other nucleotide sequences from this sample produce the same CDR3.

Using immunoSEQ multiplex PCR, the repertoire was profiled, and TCRdb retains in-frame clones only, with some absent. The table records 2 million to 2.5 million clones, 80% to 95% of them present only once. The sequenced material came from naive CD4+ T cells from PBMCs. The subset denotes: CD45RA+ positively selected. This TCR derives from a man in his late teens or twenties in good health. Some clones in this sample may be carry-over from other donors' samples. The chain links TRBV28 to TRBJ2-7; the D is unclear. DNA for the CDR3: TGTGCCAGCAGTTTATTGGGTGACGAGCAGTACTTC. This gives the protein CASSLLGDEQYF. The full variable domain, completed using reference TRBV28 and TRBJ2-7, is DVKVTQSSRYLVKRTGEKVFLECVQDMDHENMFWYRQDPGLGLRLIYFSYDVKMKEKGDIPEGYSVSREKKERFSLILESASTNQTSMYLCASSLLGDEQYFGPGTRLTVT.